The 22 T cell receptor beta chains presented below share a single source sample, sequenced in a study of shared clonotypes between healthy human individuals. Sequencing was performed with immunoSEQ multiplex PCR; in TCRdb, only in-frame clones are kept and a portion is missing. The sample lists roughly 1.5 million clones; approximately 98% were seen once. The sample was naive CD4+ T cells sorted from blood. The subset: CD45RA+ positively selected. These receptors were obtained from a man under 40 in good health.

The chain combines TRBV9 with TRBJ2-1; D is possibly TRBD1 (5 bases). V shed 3 bases and J shed 0 bases, with 13 bases lying between them. The CDR3 loop spans 16 amino acids. Germline loops: CDR1 SGDLS, CDR2 YYNGEE. The CDR3 loop reads CASSASRDSSYNEQFF. The CDR3 DNA sequence: TGTGCCAGCAGCGCGTCCAGGGATTCCTCCTACAATGAGCAGTTCTTC.

The count of this clone is one. The chain has TRBV30 and TRBJ1-2; D unresolved. Trimming removed 3 bases from V and 5 bases from J, with 16 bases in between. The CDR3 totals 14 residues. The V gene's germline CDR1 is GTSNPN and CDR2 SVGIG (reference sequence). Here the CDR3 reads CAWRGKGQEYGYTF. The CDR3 region has the DNA TGTGCCTGGAGGGGGAAGGGTCAAGAGTATGGCTACACCTTC.

The chain employs TRBV7-2 and TRBJ1-1; 8 nucleotides agree with TRBD1. This CDR3 has 15 amino acids. Germline V gene data show CDR1 as SGHTA and CDR2 as FQGNSA. V was clipped by 4 bases and J by 1 base; unmatched bases: 5. The CDR3 loop reads CASSSPGTGNTEAFF. In DNA, the CDR3 is TGTGCCAGCAGCTCCCCCGGGACAGGGAACACTGAAGCTTTCTTT.

This sequence joins TRBV28 and TRBJ1-2; 7 nucleotides line up with TRBD1. The CDR3 consists of 14 residues. The germline V gene has CDR1 MDHEN and CDR2 SYDVKM. Trimming took 6 bases from V and 4 from J; bases not matched to a gene: 8. CDR3 in DNA: TGTGCCAGCAGGGTCGACAGGGTCGTCTATGGCTACACCTTC. Its protein product is CASRVDRVVYGYTF.

This rearrangement joins TRBV11-2 to TRBJ2-1; the D gene is possibly TRBD1 (6 bases). Germline V gene lookup returns CDR1 SGHAT and CDR2 FQNNGV. V lost 6 bases and J lost 5, with 17 bases in between. There are 15 residues in the CDR3. CDR3 in amino acids: CASRQGQNSNNEQFF. The CDR3 DNA sequence: TGTGCCAGCAGACAAGGACAGAATAGCAACAATGAGCAGTTCTTC.

The chain couples TRBV13 to TRBJ2-7, with 8 bases lining up with TRBD1. From germline, CDR1 is PRHDT and CDR2 FYEKMQ (reference sequence). This CDR3 spans 12 amino acids. V was pared by 6 bases and J by 8 bases, with 6 bases of the junction left unmatched. For the CDR3, the DNA is TGTGCCAGCAGTGGGGACAGGTTAAAGCAGTACTTC. Translated, it gives CASSGDRLKQYF.

This chain connects TRBV2 to TRBJ1-2; 9 nucleotides align to TRBD1. The junction had 4 bases not matched to a gene; V was cut back by 6 bases and J by 2 bases. This CDR3 is 14 amino acids long. Germline CDR1 reads SNHLY; CDR2 reads FYNNEI. This CDR3 is CASRAGQGNYGYTF. DNA of the CDR3: TGTGCCAGCAGGGCAGGACAGGGGAACTATGGCTACACCTTC.

The V gene is TRBV29-1, the J gene TRBJ2-1; 13 positions agree with TRBD2. The CDR3 has 14 amino acids. V lost 4 bases, J lost 6 bases, and 3 bases stayed unmatched. Germline V gene lookup returns CDR1 SQVTM and CDR2 ANQGSEA. This chain's CDR3 is CSVVRLAGGNEQFF. CDR3 nucleotides: TGCAGCGTTGTACGACTAGCGGGAGGCAATGAGCAGTTCTTC.

This chain links TRBV7-5 with TRBJ2-5; the table's D gene call, TRBD2, was not cross checked with the DNA. TRBV7-5 is a listed pseudogene. This CDR3 is built from 14 residues. The CDR3 sequence: CARSHGGGSETQYF. As DNA, the CDR3 is TGTGCCAGAAGCCATGGGGGCGGGAGTGAGACCCAGTACTTC.

V and J are TRBV18 and TRBJ1-5; D gene uncertain. Trimming cost V 6 bases and J 3 bases, with 9 bases left between them. CDR3 size: 13 residues. The germline V gene encodes CDR1 KGHSH and CDR2 LQKENI. This CDR3 is CASSLRNNQPQHF. The DNA of the CDR3 is TGTGCCAGCTCCCTCAGGAACAATCAGCCCCAGCATTTT.

The rearrangement uses TRBV30 and TRBJ2-1, with 10 bases lining up with TRBD2. Germline trimming cut 0 bases from V and 6 bases from J; bases unmatched to any gene: 2. Germline loops: CDR1 GTSNPN, CDR2 SVGIG (reference sequence). The CDR3 sequence is 14 residues long. CDR3 nucleotides: TGTGCCTGGAGTGTAGCGGGAGGGGGCAATGAGCAGTTCTTC. Protein sequence: CAWSVAGGGNEQFF.

Points on this clone: Additional DNA sequences in this sample encode the identical CDR3. This chain connects TRBV19 to TRBJ2-7; tentatively, D is TRBD1 or TRBD2 (5 bases each). Germline V gene data show CDR1 as LNHDA and CDR2 as SQIVND (reference sequence). The CDR3 has 13 residues. Trimming stripped 0 bases from V and 4 bases from J, with 7 bases between. The CDR3 region has the DNA TGTGCCAGTAGTATAGACAGGGAGTACGAGCAGTACTTC. Its protein is CASSIDREYEQYF.

Only one count was recorded for this clone. The genes are TRBV12-5 and TRBJ1-2; unclear D gene. The CDR3 is 14 residues long. Trimming stripped 0 bases from V and 8 bases from J, with 13 bases between. Germline V lookup: CDR1 LGHNT, CDR2 FRNRAP. The CDR3 sequence: CASGLVPSLVGYTF. DNA of the CDR3: TGTGCTAGTGGTTTGGTCCCCTCGTTAGTGGGCTACACCTTC.

The V gene is TRBV18, the J gene TRBJ2-2; D is perhaps TRBD1 (6 bases). CDR1 and CDR2 (germline): KGHSH, LQKENI. Trimming pared 2 bases from V and 2 bases from J, leaving 9 bases between. CDR3 size: 15 residues. The DNA of the CDR3 is TGTGCCAGCTCACCAGGGGGCGTAAACACCGGGGAGCTGTTTTTT. Its protein product is CASSPGGVNTGELFF.

The chain joins TRBV18 to TRBJ2-3, with a weak D call TRBD2 (5 bases). Germline CDR1 KGHSH, CDR2 LQKENI. The CDR3 loop spans 16 amino acids. V dropped 6 bases and J dropped 0 bases, with 16 bases sitting between them. The CDR3 sequence is CASSSLAVSSTDTQYF. CDR3 bases: TGTGCCAGCTCGTCCCTAGCAGTGTCTAGCACAGATACGCAGTATTTT. The full variable domain, in which reference TRBV18 and TRBJ2-3 provide the parts outside the CDR3, is NAGVMQNPRHLVRRRGQEARLRCSPMKGHSHVYWYRQLPEEGLKFMVYLQKENIIDESGMPKERFSAEFPKEGPSILRIQQVVRGDSAAYFCASSSLAVSSTDTQYFGPGTRLTVL.

V usage is TRBV28 and J usage is TRBJ2-5; D ambiguous. The ends were cut back, 7 bases at V and 5 bases at J, with 17 bases in the middle. The germline gives CDR1 MDHEN, CDR2 SYDVKM. CDR3 length equals 14 residues. The CDR3 sequence is CASTLSGFQETQYF. As DNA, the CDR3 is TGTGCCAGCACCCTGTCTGGTTTCCAGGAGACCCAGTACTTC.

The chain links TRBV11-2 to TRBJ2-1; 7 bases map to TRBD2. Germline values: CDR1 SGHAT, CDR2 FQNNGV. The CDR3 runs to 12 residues. Trimming at V came to 8 bases and at J to 7 bases, leaving 5 bases not matched to a gene. The CDR3 nucleotides are TGTGCCAGCGACGGCGGGAGTAATGAGCAGTTCTTC. This encodes CASDGGSNEQFF.

This clone is a singleton in its sample. The J gene is TRBJ2-3, the V gene TRBV7-8; 8 bases are a match to TRBD2. Germline CDR1 SGHVS, CDR2 FQNEAQ. The CDR3 is made up of 18 amino acids. J gave up 3 bases and V 0 bases, and 11 bases lay outside the gene matches. In DNA form, the CDR3 reads TGTGCCAGCAGCTTAGCGCGGGTGTTGGAGCGGGAGACAGATACGCAGTATTTT. This codes for CASSLARVLERETDTQYF.

J is TRBJ2-2 and V is TRBV15, with D unresolved. The length of the CDR3 is 14 residues. Trimming shortened V by 0 bases and J by 6 bases, and 8 bases separated the two germline ends. Per germline, CDR1 LNHNV and CDR2 YYDKDF (reference sequence). The CDR3 region has the DNA TGTGCCACCAGCAGAGATCAACCCGCCGGGGAGCTGTTTTTT. It is translated as CATSRDQPAGELFF.

This chain joins TRBV7-2 and TRBJ2-7; tentative D call: TRBD2 (7 bases). The CDR3 has 15 residues. The germline V gene has CDR1 SGHTA and CDR2 FQGNSA. V gave up 2 bases and J gave up 4 bases, with 15 bases separating them. Here the CDR3 reads CASSLPSGGGYEQYF. DNA for the CDR3: TGTGCCAGCAGCTTACCTAGCGGAGGGGGATACGAGCAGTACTTC.

A note on this clone: This sample includes further DNA sequences coding for the same CDR3. V and J are TRBV28 and TRBJ2-7; no clear D gene. V lost 2 bases and J lost 5, with 10 bases in between. Germline V CDR1 and CDR2: MDHEN, SYDVKM. The CDR3 sequence is 13 residues long. CDR3 sequence (DNA): TGTGCCAGCAGTTTACCGCTCCCTAACGAGCAGTACTTC. It yields the protein CASSLPLPNEQYF.

J is TRBJ1-1 and V is TRBV11-3; possible D gene TRBD1, 6 bases. V was cut by 2 bases and J by 5 bases, with 15 bases left in between. CDR1 and CDR2 (germline): SGHNT, YENEEA. This CDR3 contains 15 residues. This CDR3 is CASSLFLRGRTEAFF. As DNA, the CDR3 is TGTGCCAGCAGCTTATTTTTGCGGGGGCGGACTGAAGCTTTCTTT.